These 18 T cell receptor beta chains share one sample of origin, sequenced in a study of cytomegalovirus exposure and HLA in healthy donors. 13 Jbeta primers and 60 Vbeta primers were used for the PCR. The data were produced by immunoSEQ multiplex PCR, yet TCRdb's version contains in-frame clones alone and is incomplete. The sample has some 250,000 clones; about four fifths are singletons. Sequencing was carried out using PBMCs. The origin of the receptors is a woman in her forties in good health and CMV-seropositive.

V gene TRBV30 combines with J gene TRBJ2-7, with D possibly TRBD1 on 5 matching bases. The length of the CDR3 is 14 residues. Germline V gene sequence: CDR1 GTSNPN, CDR2 SVGIG (reference sequence). The V gene lost 1 base and the J gene lost 3 bases, with 13 bases spanning the gap. The chain's CDR3 is CAWSGGATIYEQYF. CDR3 nucleotides: TGTGCCTGGAGTGGTGGGGCCACCATCTACGAGCAGTACTTC.

This rearrangement joins TRBV4-1 to TRBJ1-5, with D perhaps matching TRBD1 (5 bases). The CDR3 has 14 amino acids. Trimming stripped 0 bases from V and 2 bases from J, with 5 bases between. Per germline, CDR1 MGHRA and CDR2 YSYEKL. The CDR3 DNA is TGCGCCAGCAGCCAAGACAGGGGCAATCAGCCCCAGCATTTT. It encodes CASSQDRGNQPQHF.

This rearrangement joins TRBV5-1 to TRBJ1-1; 10 bases are a match to TRBD1. The CDR3 runs 14 residues. Germline CDR1 and CDR2: SGHRS and YFSETQ. V lost 3 bases to trimming and J lost 4 bases; unmatched junction nucleotides: 3. The CDR3 nucleotides read TGCGCCAGCAGCTCCGGGACAGGGGCCACTGAAGCTTTCTTT. It yields the protein CASSSGTGATEAFF. Drawing the rest from reference TRBV5-1 and TRBJ1-1, the complete variable domain is KAGVTQTPRYLIKTRGQQVTLSCSPISGHRSVSWYQQTPGQGLQFLFEYFSETQRNKGNFPGRFSGRQFSNSRSEMNVSTLELGDSALYLCASSSGTGATEAFFGQGTRLTVV.

V and J are TRBV11-3 and TRBJ1-2; no clear D gene. Germline V CDR1 and CDR2: SGHNT, YENEEA. CDR3 size: 15 residues. Deletions cut 3 bases from V and 1 base from J, with 12 bases between. This chain's CDR3 is CASSFTQFLNYGYTF. DNA for the CDR3: TGTGCCAGCAGCTTCACACAGTTCCTTAACTATGGCTACACCTTC.

The count of this clone is one. V and J are TRBV2 and TRBJ2-7; 7 nucleotides align to TRBD1. The CDR3 length is 13 residues. Per germline, CDR1 SNHLY and CDR2 FYNNEI. J was trimmed by 2 bases and V by 6 bases; bases with no gene match: 4. Here the CDR3 DNA reads TGTGCCAGCAGCTCCACAGGGGCCTACGAGCAGTACTTC. Translating it yields CASSSTGAYEQYF.

V usage is TRBV7-9 and J usage is TRBJ1-1, with D unclear. The germline V and J ends were trimmed by 8 bases and 6 bases, with 16 bases remaining between them. The V gene's germline CDR1 is SEHNR and CDR2 FQNEAQ (reference sequence). The CDR3 length is 13 residues. In DNA, the CDR3 is TGTGCCAGCGCCCTTCCCGGAGCGGCTGAAGCTTTCTTT. Translated: CASALPGAAEAFF.

V and J are TRBV30 and TRBJ1-1; D is possibly TRBD1 (5 bases). The CDR3 length is 17 residues. Looked up from germline, CDR1 is GTSNPN and CDR2 is SVGIG (reference sequence). Trimming removed 3 bases from V and 0 bases from J, with 20 bases in between. The CDR3 is CAWSPSEGVSMNTEAFF. The DNA of the CDR3 is TGTGCCTGGAGCCCTTCTGAAGGGGTTTCCATGAACACTGAAGCTTTCTTT.

The chain joins TRBV7-7 to TRBJ2-1, with 9 bases matching TRBD2. This CDR3 spans 18 amino acids. Looked up from germline, CDR1 is SSHAT and CDR2 is FNYEAQ (reference sequence). Trimming at V came to 3 bases and at J to 8 bases, leaving 17 bases not matched to a gene. CDR3 sequence (DNA): TGTGCCAGCAGCTTCAGCGTGGTAGCGGGGGCCACTGCCCATGAGCAGTTCTTC. Its translation: CASSFSVVAGATAHEQFF.

The genes are TRBV4-3 and TRBJ2-3; a possible D gene is TRBD1 (6 bases). Germline CDR1 is LGHNA and CDR2 is YSLEER. Trimming took 0 bases from V and 3 from J, leaving 13 bases between them. CDR3 size: 16 residues. For the CDR3, the DNA is TGCGCCAGCAGCCAAGATCTAACAGGGTTTACAGATACGCAGTATTTT. Residues: CASSQDLTGFTDTQYF.

A single count supports this clone. This chain joins TRBV10-3 and TRBJ1-1, with TRBD1 matching 7 bases. The ends lost 11 bases at V and 1 base at J; junction bases unmatched: 7. The CDR3 covers 13 residues. Germline V gene lookup returns CDR1 ENHRY and CDR2 SYGVKD. The CDR3 DNA follows: TGTGCCGTCACAGGGGAACCGAACACTGAAGCTTTCTTT. Protein: CAVTGEPNTEAFF.

As concerns this clone: Compared with germline, one end of the junction differs, possibly owing to a read error. The chain has TRBV7-9 and TRBJ2-5, with 7 positions matching TRBD2. Germline CDR1 is SEHNR and CDR2 is FQNEAQ (reference sequence). This CDR3 contains 12 residues. CDR3: CSSSPGGETQYF. CDR3 DNA: TGTTCCAGCAGCCCGGGGGGAGAGACCCAGTACTTC.

This clone was counted a few times. The CDR3 DNA follows: TGCGCCAGCTTCGGAGGTCGGAGCAATCAGCCCCAGCATTTT. It yields the protein CASFGGRSNQPQHF. V and J are TRBV10-2 and TRBJ1-5; D unresolved. From germline, CDR1 is WSHSY and CDR2 SAAADI. Trimming took off 8 bases at V and 1 base at J, with 12 bases between the two ends. The CDR3 loop spans 14 amino acids.

The J gene is TRBJ2-7, the V gene TRBV7-3, with 8 bases identical to TRBD1. J was trimmed by 0 bases and V by 4 bases; bases with no gene match: 14. Germline CDR1 and CDR2: SGHTA and FQGTGA. The CDR3 is 18 amino acids. The CDR3 DNA reads TGTGCCAGCAGCTCAGGGGGCGCGGCAGGCGGGGCCTCCTACGAGCAGTACTTC. Translated, it gives CASSSGGAAGGASYEQYF.

In this sample, this clone turned up a few times. The V gene is TRBV9, the J gene TRBJ1-2; 7 bases line up with TRBD1. The CDR3 sequence is 14 residues long. The V gene end was trimmed by 3 bases and the J gene end by 1 base; junction bases not matched to a gene: 3. Germline V gene lookup returns CDR1 SGDLS and CDR2 YYNGEE. The CDR3 sequence: CASSATGDNYGYTF. CDR3 nucleotide sequence: TGTGCCAGCAGCGCTACAGGGGATAACTATGGCTACACCTTC. The full variable domain, completed using reference TRBV9 and TRBJ1-2, is DSGVTQTPKHLITATGQRVTLRCSPRSGDLSVYWYQQSLDQGLQFLIQYYNGEERAKGNILERFSAQQFPDLHSELNLSSLELGDSALYFCASSATGDNYGYTFGSGTRLTVV.

This clone was detected once. The V and J genes are TRBV27 and TRBJ2-2, with D tentatively TRBD1 (5 bases). CDR1 is MNHEY and CDR2 is SMNVEV in the germline V gene (reference sequence). The CDR3 loop spans 13 amino acids. V was clipped by 5 bases and J by 5 bases, with 9 bases between them. CDR3 protein: CASSPRQTGELFF. CDR3 bases: TGTGCCAGCAGTCCACGACAGACCGGGGAGCTGTTTTTT.

The chain is built from TRBV7-2 and TRBJ1-2, with TRBD1 matching over 7 bases. The CDR3 covers 14 residues. V trimming: 3 bases; J trimming: 3 bases; junction bases outside the gene matches: 4. CDR1 and CDR2 (germline): SGHTA, FQGNSA. The CDR3 DNA reads as TGTGCCAGCAGCTTCCAGGGGGGTTACTATGGCTACACCTTC. It translates to CASSFQGGYYGYTF.

This chain uses TRBV30 with TRBJ1-6, with D perhaps matching TRBD1 (5 bases). This CDR3 has 13 residues. Trimming pared 2 bases from V and 10 bases from J, leaving 12 bases between. Germline values: CDR1 GTSNPN, CDR2 SVGIG (reference sequence). CDR3 residues: CAWSNGEGSPLHF. CDR3 nucleotide sequence: TGTGCCTGGAGTAACGGGGAGGGGTCACCCCTCCACTTT.

This clone appeared a few times. V and J are TRBV4-1 and TRBJ1-2, with D possibly being TRBD1 (5 bases). This CDR3 is built from 13 residues. The germline V gene encodes CDR1 MGHRA and CDR2 YSYEKL. Trimming shortened V by 4 bases and J by 2 bases, and 8 bases separated the two germline ends. CDR3 sequence: CASSRGDNYGYTF. The CDR3 region has the DNA TGCGCCAGCAGCCGGGGGGACAACTATGGCTACACCTTC.